This TCR beta chain is drawn from a study of T cells after posttransplantation cyclophosphamide. Overall study findings and caveats: TRB clonality was highly associated with recipient CMV seropositivity and reactivation. Donor-recipient repertoire similarity was low at 1-2 months, rising over year one.

The CDR3 loop spans 15 amino acids. Germline V CDR1 and CDR2: LGHNA, YNFKEQ. The J segment lost 6 bases and the V segment lost 2 bases, leaving 2 bases of the junction unmatched. Notes on this clone: Its antigen is unidentified.

Sequencing was performed with immunoSEQ multiplex PCR; in TCRdb, only in-frame clones are kept and a portion is missing. The sample contains approximately 52,000 clones, 70% to 90% of which appear only once. Material for sequencing was PBMCs. This receptor was taken from a man aged 25 to 40 with a blood cancer, CMV-positive, and with a related stem cell donor. The genes are TRBV4-2 and TRBJ2-1; 12 nucleotides line up with TRBD2. CDR3 protein: CASSQQGLAGNEQFF. The CDR3 DNA is TGTGCCAGCAGCCAACAGGGACTAGCGGGCAATGAGCAGTTCTTC.